A selection of T cell receptor beta chains follows, all from one sample in a study of T cell changes during pregnancy in multiple sclerosis. The data were produced by immunoSEQ multiplex PCR, yet TCRdb's version contains in-frame clones alone and is incomplete. The sample holds around 70,000 clones, about 95% seen once. The input for sequencing was peripheral blood, taken in the third trimester of pregnancy. The receptors were gathered from a female donor with multiple sclerosis, enrolled in a pregnancy study. The CDR3 runs from the conserved cysteine through the conserved F or W. Fields, in order: J gene, clone size, D gene, V gene, CDR3 protein, CDR3 DNA. The D gene is left open where the match is weak. A clone size is listed for some rows: how often the clone was seen (once, few, many), or a class if it is expanded.

TRBJ1-6,NA,NA,TRBV18,CASSPNKGDNSPLHF,TGTGCCAGCTCACCCAACAAGGGGGATAATTCACCCCTCCACTTT
TRBJ1-6,NA,TRBD1,TRBV5-1,CASSPLLWTGLTSFSGPLHF,TGCGCCAGCAGCCCCTTACTTTGGACAGGGTTGACTAGTTTTTCTGGGCCCCTCCACTTT
TRBJ2-3,NA,NA,TRBV6-4,CASRPSGTDTQYF,TGTGCCAGCAGGCCTAGCGGCACAGATACGCAGTATTTT
TRBJ1-6,NA,TRBD1,TRBV11-2,CASSTPTPTGNNSPLHF,TGTGCCAGCAGCACACCGACCCCGACAGGGAATAATTCACCCCTCCACTTT
TRBJ1-6,NA,NA,TRBV6-5,CASSYSRGSYNSPLHF,TGTGCCAGCAGTTACTCGAGAGGGTCCTATAATTCACCCCTCCACTTT
TRBJ1-1,NA,NA,TRBV25-1,CASSPQLLMNTEAFF,TGTGCCAGCTCCCCCCAGTTACTAATGAACACTGAAGCTTTCTTT
TRBJ2-5,NA,NA,TRBV4-1,CASSQAETRQETQYF,TGCGCCAGCAGCCAAGCGGAGACTCGGCAAGAGACCCAGTACTTC
TRBJ1-6,NA,TRBD1,TRBV5-4,CASSWGGQGSDSPLHF,TGTGCCAGCAGCTGGGGGGGACAGGGATCGGATTCACCCCTCCACTTT
TRBJ2-1,once,TRBD2,TRBV5-4,CASGPLSGGASYNEQFF,TGTGCCAGCGGCCCGTTGAGCGGGGGGGCCTCCTACAATGAGCAGTTCTTC
TRBJ2-1,NA,TRBD1,TRBV5-1,CASREGTGYNEQFF,TGCGCCAGCAGGGAGGGGACAGGTTACAATGAGCAGTTCTTC
TRBJ1-1,NA,NA,TRBV10-1,CASSYRIIKTEAFF,TGCGCCAGCAGTTACAGAATAATTAAGACTGAAGCTTTCTTT
TRBJ1-1,NA,NA,TRBV11-3,CASSYGGRGTEAFF,TGTGCCAGCAGCTACGGGGGGCGCGGCACTGAAGCTTTCTTT
TRBJ1-4,NA,NA,TRBV16,CASSQSILGGGDEKLFF,TGTGCCAGCAGCCAATCAATCCTGGGGGGAGGTGATGAAAAACTGTTTTTT
TRBJ2-1,NA,NA,TRBV18,CASSPQGRDNEQFF,TGTGCCAGCTCACCGCAGGGGCGGGACAATGAGCAGTTCTTC
TRBJ2-2,NA,TRBD1,TRBV19,CASRGTGMAGELFF,TGTGCCAGTAGAGGGACAGGAATGGCCGGGGAGCTGTTTTTT
TRBJ1-4,once,TRBD1,TRBV15,CATVRQGDNEKLFF,TGTGCCACCGTCAGACAGGGAGATAATGAAAAACTGTTTTTT
TRBJ2-5,few,TRBD2,TRBV7-3,CASSANSGGAWETQYF,TGTGCCAGCAGCGCTAATAGCGGGGGGGCTTGGGAGACCCAGTACTTC
TRBJ1-2,NA,NA,TRBV6-5,CASSRKGGGNGYTF,TGTGCCAGCAGTCGAAAGGGAGGTGGAAATGGCTACACCTTC
TRBJ1-2,NA,NA,TRBV2,CASSEDGMARLNYGYTF,TGTGCCAGCAGTGAAGACGGTATGGCGCGGTTAAACTATGGCTACACCTTC
TRBJ2-7,NA,TRBD1,TRBV29-1,CSVDAGGYEQYF,TGCAGCGTTGACGCAGGGGGATACGAGCAGTACTTC
TRBJ2-1,NA,TRBD1,TRBV30,CAWSLGLPGGSSYNEQFF,TGTGCCTGGAGCCTGGGGCTTCCAGGGGGAAGCTCCTACAATGAGCAGTTCTTC
TRBJ2-7,NA,NA,TRBV4-3,CASSRRASGYEQYF,TGCGCCAGCAGCCGCCGGGCGAGCGGATACGAGCAGTACTTC
TRBJ2-1,NA,NA,TRBV7-9,CASSLVPQGSIYNEQFF,TGTGCCAGCAGCTTAGTACCCCAGGGGTCTATCTACAATGAGCAGTTCTTC
TRBJ1-3,NA,NA,TRBV29-1,CSVEDLLSGNTIYF,TGCAGCGTTGAAGATCTCCTCTCTGGAAACACCATATATTTT
TRBJ2-3,NA,TRBD1,TRBV27,CASTKTGTDTQYF,TGTGCCAGCACCAAGACAGGGACGGATACGCAGTATTTT
TRBJ1-2,NA,NA,TRBV19,CASSRVRKDYGYTF,TGTGCCAGTAGTAGGGTCAGGAAGGACTATGGCTACACCTTC
TRBJ2-5,NA,NA,TRBV7-9,CASSLTSGEEETQYF,TGTGCCAGCAGCTTAACATCGGGGGAGGAAGAGACCCAGTACTTC
TRBJ1-1,NA,TRBD1,TRBV25-1,CASGDRGNTEAFF,TGTGCCAGCGGCGACAGGGGCAACACTGAAGCTTTCTTT
TRBJ2-7,NA,NA,TRBV29-1,CSTRASGAYEQYF,TGCAGCACCCGGGCCTCGGGGGCCTACGAGCAGTACTTC
TRBJ1-2,NA,TRBD1,TRBV4-3,CASSQASGQGARGYTF,TGCGCCAGCAGCCAAGCGTCGGGGCAGGGGGCGAGAGGCTACACCTTC
TRBJ1-5,NA,NA,TRBV6-1,CASSANQPQHF,TGTGCCAGCAGTGCGAATCAGCCCCAGCATTTT
TRBJ2-7,NA,TRBD2,TRBV27,CASTRWEGAYEQYF,TGTGCCAGCACCCGATGGGAGGGAGCCTACGAGCAGTACTTC
TRBJ2-7,NA,NA,TRBV6-1,CASSEAGPYEQYF,TGTGCCAGCAGTGAGGCAGGTCCCTACGAGCAGTACTTC
TRBJ2-5,once,TRBD2,TRBV5-1,CASSIAGVEGETQYF,TGCGCCAGCAGCATAGCGGGGGTTGAGGGTGAGACCCAGTACTTC
TRBJ1-2,NA,NA,TRBV7-6,CASSLALGGTNYGYTF,TGTGCCAGCAGCTTAGCCCTCGGCGGAACTAACTATGGCTACACCTTC
TRBJ1-2,NA,TRBD1,TRBV5-1,CASSPGWTGGYGYTF,TGCGCCAGCAGCCCGGGTTGGACAGGGGGATATGGCTACACCTTC
TRBJ2-1,NA,TRBD2,TRBV6-6,CASSYRGSGGGEQFF,TGTGCCAGCAGTTACAGGGGTAGCGGGGGAGGGGAGCAGTTCTTC
TRBJ1-6,NA,TRBD1,TRBV30,CASRPNRGSYNSPLHF,TGTGCCTCCCGCCCCAACAGGGGCTCCTATAATTCACCCCTCCACTTT
TRBJ2-2,NA,TRBD1,TRBV29-1,CSALRRQGVSGELFF,TGCAGCGCACTCCGTAGACAGGGAGTATCCGGGGAGCTGTTTTTT
TRBJ1-6,NA,NA,TRBV6-6,CASRPLGGSLNAPLHF,TGTGCCAGCAGACCCCTCGGAGGGAGTCTTAACGCACCCCTCCACTTT
TRBJ2-2,NA,NA,TRBV7-6,CASSLTGFRGTGELFF,TGTGCCAGCAGCTTAACGGGATTCAGGGGCACCGGGGAGCTGTTTTTT
TRBJ2-5,NA,TRBD2,TRBV6-5,CASSYGGGQETQYF,TGTGCCAGCAGTTACGGCGGGGGCCAAGAGACCCAGTACTTC
TRBJ2-2,NA,TRBD2,TRBV7-6,CASSLTAGGYTGELFF,TGTGCCAGCAGCTTGACGGCGGGGGGCTACACCGGGGAGCTGTTTTTT
TRBJ2-7,NA,NA,TRBV7-2,CASSLGTATYEQYF,TGTGCCAGCAGCTTAGGGACAGCCACCTACGAGCAGTACTTC
TRBJ2-1,NA,NA,TRBV7-3,CASSPTRAGNEQFF,TGTGCCAGCAGCCCCACTAGGGCGGGGAATGAGCAGTTCTTC
TRBJ1-4,NA,NA,TRBV19,CASWAAGLNEKLFF,TGTGCCAGTTGGGCGGCAGGACTTAATGAAAAACTGTTTTTT
TRBJ2-6,NA,NA,TRBV14,CASSQVIPDVLTF,TGTGCCAGCAGCCAAGTGATCCCGGACGTCCTGACTTTC
TRBJ1-1,NA,NA,TRBV13,CASSLGGGTEAFF,TGTGCCAGCAGCTTAGGAGGGGGCACTGAAGCTTTCTTT
TRBJ2-2,NA,NA,TRBV6-4,CASSDFPLTGELFF,TGTGCCAGCAGTGATTTTCCACTCACCGGGGAGCTGTTTTTT
TRBJ2-3,NA,NA,TRBV27,CASRGAGTDTQYF,TGTGCCAGCAGAGGGGCGGGAACAGATACGCAGTATTTT
TRBJ1-2,NA,TRBD1,TRBV19,CASSIGPGQGALRHGYTF,TGTGCCAGTAGTATAGGTCCCGGACAGGGGGCGTTGAGGCATGGCTACACCTTC
TRBJ2-6,NA,TRBD2,TRBV12-5,CASGQGGVSGANVLTF,TGTGCTAGTGGCCAGGGAGGGGTCTCTGGGGCCAACGTCCTGACTTTC
TRBJ1-2,NA,TRBD1,TRBV6-1,CASREAGQGWSYTF,TGTGCCAGCAGGGAAGCCGGACAGGGCTGGAGCTACACCTTC